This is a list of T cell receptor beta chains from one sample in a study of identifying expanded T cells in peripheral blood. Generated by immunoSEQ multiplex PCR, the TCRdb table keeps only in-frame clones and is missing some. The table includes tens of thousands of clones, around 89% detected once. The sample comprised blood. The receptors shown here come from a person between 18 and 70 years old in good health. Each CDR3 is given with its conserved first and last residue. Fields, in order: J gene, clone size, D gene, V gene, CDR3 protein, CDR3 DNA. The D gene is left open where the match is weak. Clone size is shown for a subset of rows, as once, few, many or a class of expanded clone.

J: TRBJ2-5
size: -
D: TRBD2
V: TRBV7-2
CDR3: CASSLFGGGRDQETQYF
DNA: TGTGCCAGCAGCTTATTCGGCGGGGGTAGGGACCAAGAGACCCAGTACTTC

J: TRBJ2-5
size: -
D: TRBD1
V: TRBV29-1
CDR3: CSAGSGGAETQYF
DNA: TGCAGCGCTGGGTCAGGGGGCGCGGAGACCCAGTACTTC

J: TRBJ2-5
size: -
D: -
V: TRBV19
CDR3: CASSAGTAYQETQYF
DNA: TGTGCCAGTAGTGCCGGGACCGCGTACCAAGAGACCCAGTACTTC

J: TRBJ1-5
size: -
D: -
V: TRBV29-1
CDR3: CSVSWGRGNQPQHF
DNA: TGCAGCGTCTCCTGGGGCAGGGGCAATCAGCCCCAGCATTTT

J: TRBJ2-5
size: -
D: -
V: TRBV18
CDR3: CASSPQETQYF
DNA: TGTGCCAGCTCACCACAAGAGACCCAGTACTTC

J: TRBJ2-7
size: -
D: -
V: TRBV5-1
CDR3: CASSLIPGAYEQYF
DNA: TGCGCCAGCAGCTTGATCCCAGGAGCCTACGAGCAGTACTTC

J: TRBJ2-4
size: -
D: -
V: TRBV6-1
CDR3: CASSEAVLGRNIQYF
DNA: TGTGCCAGCAGTGAAGCTGTTTTGGGCAGGAACATTCAGTACTTC

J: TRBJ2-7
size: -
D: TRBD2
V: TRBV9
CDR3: CASSVGLAGGLYEQYF
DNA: TGTGCCAGCAGCGTAGGACTAGCGGGAGGGCTCTACGAGCAGTACTTC

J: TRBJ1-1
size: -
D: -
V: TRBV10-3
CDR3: CAISEPRANEAFF
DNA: TGTGCCATCAGTGAGCCAAGGGCAAATGAAGCTTTCTTT

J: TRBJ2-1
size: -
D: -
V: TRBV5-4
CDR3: CASSLRDKHEQFF
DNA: TGTGCCAGCAGCCTCCGGGACAAACATGAGCAGTTCTTC

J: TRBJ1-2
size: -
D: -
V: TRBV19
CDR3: CASSIDLGVYGYTF
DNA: TGTGCCAGTAGTATAGATCTCGGAGTATATGGCTACACCTTC

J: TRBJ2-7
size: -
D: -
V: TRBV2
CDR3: CASSWDRRGQEQYF
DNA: TGTGCCAGCAGTTGGGACCGCCGGGGCCAGGAGCAGTACTTC

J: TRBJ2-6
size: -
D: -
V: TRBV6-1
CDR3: CASSEGDSGANVLTF
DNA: TGTGCCAGCAGTGAAGGTGACTCTGGGGCCAACGTCCTGACTTTC

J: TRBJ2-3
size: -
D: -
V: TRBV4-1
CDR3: CASSQDQGTVALKDTQYF
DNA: TGCGCCAGCAGCCAAGATCAAGGGACGGTGGCTCTTAAAGATACGCAGTATTTT

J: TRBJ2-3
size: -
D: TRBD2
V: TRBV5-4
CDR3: CASSLGLAGGGVSTDTQYF
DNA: TGTGCCAGCAGCCTGGGACTAGCGGGGGGAGGGGTAAGCACAGATACGCAGTATTTT

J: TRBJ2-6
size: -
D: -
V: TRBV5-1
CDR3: CASTELSGANVLTF
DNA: TGCGCCAGTACAGAACTCTCTGGGGCCAACGTCCTGACTTTC

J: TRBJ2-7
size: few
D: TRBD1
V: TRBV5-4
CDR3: CASSQDRVVYEQYF
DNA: TGTGCCAGCAGCCAGGACAGGGTGGTCTACGAGCAGTACTTC

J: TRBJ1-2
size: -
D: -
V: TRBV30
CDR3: CAWMNYGYTF
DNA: TGTGCCTGGATGAACTATGGCTACACCTTC

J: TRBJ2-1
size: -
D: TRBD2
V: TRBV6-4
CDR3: CASSVSGGGRHEQFF
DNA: TGTGCCAGCAGTGTATCCGGCGGGGGGCGACATGAGCAGTTCTTC

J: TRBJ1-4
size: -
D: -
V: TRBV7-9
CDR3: CASTPWKGKMLGKLFF
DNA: TGTGCCAGCACCCCGTGGAAGGGAAAGATGTTGGGAAAACTGTTTTTT

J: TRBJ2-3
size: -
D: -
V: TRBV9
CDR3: CASSVLGESTDTQYF
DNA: TGTGCCAGCAGCGTACTGGGGGAGAGCACAGATACGCAGTATTTT

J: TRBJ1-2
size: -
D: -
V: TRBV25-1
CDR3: CASREANYGYTF
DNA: TGTGCCAGCAGAGAAGCTAACTATGGCTACACCTTC

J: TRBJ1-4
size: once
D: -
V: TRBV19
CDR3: CASSSWQDREKLFF
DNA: TGTGCCAGTAGTAGTTGGCAGGACCGGGAAAAACTGTTTTTT

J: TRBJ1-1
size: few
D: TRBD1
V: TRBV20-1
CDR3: CSPGTGRAFF
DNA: TGCAGTCCAGGGACAGGGCGAGCTTTCTTT

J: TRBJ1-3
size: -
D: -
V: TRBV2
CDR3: CASSGLQRVSGNTIYF
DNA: TGTGCCAGCAGTGGCCTCCAGAGGGTCTCTGGAAACACCATATATTTT

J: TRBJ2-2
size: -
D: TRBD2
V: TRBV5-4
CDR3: CASSNDGERGIAGELFF
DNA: TGTGCCAGCAGCAACGACGGGGAGCGGGGGATTGCCGGGGAGCTGTTTTTT

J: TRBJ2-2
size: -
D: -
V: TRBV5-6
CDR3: CASSLASQNTGELFF
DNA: TGTGCCAGCAGCTTGGCCAGCCAGAACACCGGGGAGCTGTTTTTT

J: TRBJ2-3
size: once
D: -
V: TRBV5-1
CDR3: CASRGASGARGDTQYF
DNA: TGCGCCAGCCGGGGGGCATCGGGGGCCCGGGGAGATACGCAGTATTTT

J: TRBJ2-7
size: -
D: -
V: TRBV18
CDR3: CASSPTSMSSFYEQYF
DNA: TGTGCCAGCTCACCGACCAGCATGAGTTCGTTCTACGAGCAGTACTTC

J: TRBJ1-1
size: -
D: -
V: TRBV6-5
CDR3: CASSYSWDGDSEAFF
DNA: TGTGCCAGCAGTTACTCCTGGGATGGGGATTCTGAAGCTTTCTTT

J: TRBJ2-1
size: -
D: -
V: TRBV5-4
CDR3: CASSPELGTVIEQFF
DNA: TGTGCCAGCAGCCCCGAACTAGGTACCGTTATTGAGCAGTTCTTC

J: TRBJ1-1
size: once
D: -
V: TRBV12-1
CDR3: CASSGRQENTEAFF
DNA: TGTGCCAGCAGCGGGCGTCAGGAGAACACTGAAGCTTTCTTT

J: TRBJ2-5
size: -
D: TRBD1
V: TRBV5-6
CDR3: CASSVGTGIGRETQYF
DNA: TGTGCCAGCAGCGTAGGGACAGGGATAGGTCGAGAGACCCAGTACTTC

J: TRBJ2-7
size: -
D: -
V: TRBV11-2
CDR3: CASSLDWLQGSFSYEQYF
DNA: TGTGCCAGCAGCTTAGATTGGTTGCAGGGATCCTTCTCCTACGAGCAGTACTTC

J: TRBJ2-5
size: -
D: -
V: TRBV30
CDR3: CAWGNTEGAAQYF
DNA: TGTGCCTGGGGGAACACGGAGGGCGCGGCCCAGTACTTC

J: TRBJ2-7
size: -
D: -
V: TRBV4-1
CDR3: CASSQEPPGTSPRGFYEQYF
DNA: TGCGCCAGCAGCCAAGAACCCCCCGGGACATCCCCCCGGGGATTCTACGAGCAGTACTTC

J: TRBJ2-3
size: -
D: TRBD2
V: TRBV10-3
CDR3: CAISGLAGVGTDTQYF
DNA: TGTGCCATCAGTGGTCTAGCGGGAGTAGGAACAGATACGCAGTATTTT

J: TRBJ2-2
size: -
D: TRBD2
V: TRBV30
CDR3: CAWASGLVGSGELFF
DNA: TGTGCCTGGGCCTCGGGACTAGTGGGCTCCGGGGAGCTGTTTTTT

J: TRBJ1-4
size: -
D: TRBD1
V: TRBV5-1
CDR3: CASSPRTGATNEKLFF
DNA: TGCGCCAGCAGCCCGCGGACAGGAGCAACTAATGAAAAACTGTTTTTT

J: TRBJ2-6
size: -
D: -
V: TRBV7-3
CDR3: CASSRNGGRDRHSGANVLTF
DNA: TGTGCCAGCAGCCGAAACGGGGGCCGGGACAGACACTCTGGGGCCAACGTCCTGACTTTC

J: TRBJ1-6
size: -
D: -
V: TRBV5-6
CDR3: CASSLGRISPLHF
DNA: TGTGCCAGCAGCTTAGGGAGGATATCACCCCTCCACTTT

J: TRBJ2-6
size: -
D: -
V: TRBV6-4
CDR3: CASSDSSGSGANVLTF
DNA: TGTGCCAGCAGTGACTCTAGCGGCTCTGGGGCCAACGTCCTGACTTTC

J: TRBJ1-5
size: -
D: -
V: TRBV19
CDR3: CASSIDPDYSNQPQHF
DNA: TGTGCCAGTAGTATAGATCCGGATTATAGCAATCAGCCCCAGCATTTT

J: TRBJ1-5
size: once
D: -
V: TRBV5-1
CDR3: CASSFLGPVRQPQHF
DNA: TGCGCCAGCAGCTTTCTTGGGCCGGTACGTCAGCCCCAGCATTTT

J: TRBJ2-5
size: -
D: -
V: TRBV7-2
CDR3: CASSEKETQYF
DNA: TGTGCCAGCAGCGAGAAAGAGACCCAGTACTTC

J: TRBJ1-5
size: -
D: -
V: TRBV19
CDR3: CASSIAAGGQPQHF
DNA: TGTGCCAGTAGTATAGCGGCCGGGGGTCAGCCCCAGCATTTT

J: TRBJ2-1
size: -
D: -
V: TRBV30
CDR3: CAWSEDSNEQFF
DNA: TGTGCCTGGAGCGAGGACTCCAATGAGCAGTTCTTC

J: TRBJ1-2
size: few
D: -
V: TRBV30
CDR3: CAWSGAYGYTF
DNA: TGTGCCTGGAGTGGGGCCTATGGCTACACCTTC

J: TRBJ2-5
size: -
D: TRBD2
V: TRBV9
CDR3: CASSVGLAGGPETQYF
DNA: TGTGCCAGCAGCGTAGGACTAGCGGGAGGCCCGGAGACCCAGTACTTC

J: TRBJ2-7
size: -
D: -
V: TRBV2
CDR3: CASSVETLAYEQYF
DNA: TGTGCCAGCAGTGTGGAGACACTAGCCTACGAGCAGTACTTC

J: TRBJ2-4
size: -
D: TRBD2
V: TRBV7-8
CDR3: CASSPSGGVAKNIQYF
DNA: TGTGCCAGCAGCCCTAGCGGGGGAGTAGCCAAAAACATTCAGTACTTC

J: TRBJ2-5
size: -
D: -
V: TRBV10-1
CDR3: CASSGQRQETQYF
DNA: TGCGCCAGCAGTGGCCAGCGGCAAGAGACCCAGTACTTC

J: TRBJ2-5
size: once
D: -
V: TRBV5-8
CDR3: CASSPDGKAGETQYF
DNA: TGTGCCAGCAGCCCGGACGGGAAAGCCGGGGAGACCCAGTACTTC

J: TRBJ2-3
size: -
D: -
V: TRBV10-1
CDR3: CASTKGLGGADTQYF
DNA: TGCGCCAGCACGAAGGGTCTCGGGGGAGCAGATACGCAGTATTTT

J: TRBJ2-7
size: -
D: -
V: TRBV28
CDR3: CASSQERYEQYF
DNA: TGTGCCAGCAGTCAGGAACGCTATGAGCAGTACTTC